The subject of this entry is one T cell receptor (beta chain). Its antigen remains unidentified. The record originates from a study of T cell responses to AZD1222 COVID-19 vaccine. Study-wide results and caveats: Spike-specific TCR breadth rose after two AZD1222 doses, and depth rose as well. Clonal diversity was possibly underestimated, and white British individuals and females predominated among donors. Baseline antibody screening turned up just six seropositive AZD1222 recipients. The study found vaccine-associated CD4 TCRs spanning spike, dominant at 160-218 and 743-854.

Trimming removed 5 bases from V and 3 bases from J; junction bases left unmatched: 4. Germline V gene lookup returns CDR1 MNHEY and CDR2 SMNVEV (reference sequence). The CDR3 has 15 amino acids. The data were produced by immunoSEQ multiplex PCR, yet TCRdb's version contains in-frame clones alone and is incomplete. The table records 100,000 to 150,000 clones, under 90% of them present only once. This chain connects TRBV27 to TRBJ1-5, with TRBD1 matching over 10 bases. The specimen comprised peripheral blood, sampled on day 0 of AZD1222 vaccination. The clonotype originates from an adult in good health. The CDR3 protein is CASSPGQGVNQPQHF. As DNA, the CDR3 is TGTGCCAGCAGTCCCGGACAGGGGGTCAATCAGCCCCAGCATTTT.